This T cell receptor beta chain is drawn from a study of shared clonotypes between healthy human individuals (dated by TCRdb to the early 2020s). About the investigation overall: The cohort included three men and a couple of women between 18 and 49 years of age. Blood TCR repertoires of several healthy adults were deeply sequenced to estimate repertoire size and the extent of clonotype sharing between individuals. Each donor's leukapheresis produced roughly between roughly 0.85 and 10 billion PBMCs. Different laboratories and diverse techniques were used to prepare libraries and sequence TCR repertoires, to increase sequencing depth and limit assay-specific biases. For each donor, three plates each were used for CD4 naive and CD4 memory, two plates were used for CD8 naive, and one plate was used for CD8 memory. The research as a whole found: Rarefaction of sorted-subset datasets indicated incomplete sequencing despite the large sequencing depth. Because the study included only a small number of donors, the genetic and exposure-history diversity represented was limited. Based on pairwise subsampling, the degree of clonotype sharing among donors was expected to be affected by sequencing depth. Across four donors, roughly 5% of naive CD4, roughly 3.5% of naive CD8, roughly 2.2% of memory CD4, and about 0.44% of memory CD8 clonotypes were shared. Only blood was sampled, and tissue TCR repertoires likely differ from those in blood. Compared with non-shared clonotypes, clonotypes shared by all four sorted-subset donors had higher generation probabilities. Naive subsets generally had larger estimated clonotype richness than memory subsets did.

This clone was observed a single time. Its antigen has not been determined. Base qualities are not recorded, but no much larger clone differs from it by a single base. The donors were healthy, HIV-negative adults with no recently reported acute infections or vaccinations. Only Caucasian adults living in Nashville, Tennessee, USA were represented among the donors. CD8 memory samples were composed of magnetically selected CD45RO+ cells combined with CCR7-negative CD45RA+ effector memory (TemRA) cells. Blood was collected by leukapheresis, and PBMCs were isolated by Ficoll-Histopaque density gradient centrifugation and then cryopreserved in liquid nitrogen vapor phase. Purity and quantity of every magnetically sorted T cell population were checked by analytical flow cytometry. From each sorted fraction, genomic DNA was isolated and quantified by UV absorbance on a Nanodrop 2000c. Using the deep immunoSEQ assay, multiplex PCR amplified TCR CDR3 regions from genomic DNA. Extracted genomic DNA from each cell subset was distributed evenly across all wells of several immunoSEQ 96-well plates, and each plate was treated as a replicate. Each replicate PCR for sorted subsets received roughly 0.2 ug genomic DNA, equal to tens of thousands of T cell genomes. Purified libraries were measured with a Qubit 3.0 fluorometer, size-checked on a Bioanalyzer 2100, and measured again with the KAPA Library Quantification kit. A separate single-read 150-cycle Illumina NextSeq 550 flow cell was used to sequence each immunoSEQ 96-well plate. The authors' analysis ran thus. Because the immunoSEQ output included only junctional sequences and no quality scores, the filtering could not be the same as the filtering used for full-length reads. To assign V/J genes and CDR3, sequences were annotated using PyIR, a Python wrapper for IgBLAST v1.9, with IMGT germline references. Reads were filtered out if the reads had weak V/J assignments (E-value above 1e-6), no CDR3, stop codons, out-of-frame junctions, or ambiguous translated residues. V3J clonotypes were defined as sequences sharing the same inferred V gene, J gene, and CDR3 amino acid sequence. Percentage overlap between repertoires was computed as shared unique clonotypes divided by the size of the smaller repertoire. Repertoire richness was assessed with RTK rarefaction, the Chao1 estimator, and Recon v2.1 estimates of unobserved clonotypes. Generation probabilities were computed with OLGA for all TCRbeta clonotypes obtained by the gDNA method from a handful of donors. In TCRdb, the immuneACCESS table is reduced to in-frame sequences with V and J assigned. These tables do not hold every clone; where another copy was compared, an unresolved V gene accounts for under half, and the others remain unexplained. The V and J calls and clone size were taken over from that table, and D and trimming were inferred from the DNA. The sample table holds roughly 700,000 clones, of which roughly 88% were seen once. The ten largest account for 30% to 35% of the sample.

Taken from cysteine to phenylalanine, the CDR3 has 16 residues. Kept here is only the CDR3 DNA, which spans 48 bases and is read in frame from base 1. Trimming at the junction amounts to 6 bases on V and 3 bases on J, and the germline ends lie 20 bases apart. Taken from the germline V gene (reference sequence), the CDR1 and CDR2 loops are WNHNN and SYGVQD. This chain joins TRBV10-1 to TRBJ1-2; no D gene call is confident. The sequencing input was memory CD8+ T cells from PBMCs. Interpreted using the paper, the cell subset or site label stands for: CD45RO+ cells pooled with CCR7-negative TemRA cells. The receptor was derived from a man aged 18 to 29 in good health. Some clones in this sample may be carry-over from other donors' samples. The CDR3 protein sequence reads: CASSPVWVPPHYGYTF. The nucleotides are TGCGCCAGCAGCCCGGTATGGGTGCCGCCGCACTATGGCTACACCTTC.